Presented here are 11 T cell receptor beta chains from one specimen sequenced in a study of brain T cells in children with intractable seizures. The data were produced by immunoSEQ multiplex PCR, yet TCRdb's version contains in-frame clones alone and is incomplete. Of 70,000 to 85,000 clones listed, around nine tenths are singletons. Here the sequenced sample was peripheral blood, taken at surgery. These receptors came from a girl aged 2-10 years with Rasmussen encephalitis and intractable seizures.

CDR3 sequence reads: CASIGLRDGSYEQYF. The DNA for the CDR3 is TGTGCCAGTATTGGACTTCGGGACGGTTCCTACGAGCAGTACTTC. The rearrangement uses TRBV19 and TRBJ2-7; either TRBD1 or TRBD2 may supply D (5 bases each). Germline V gene data show CDR1 as LNHDA and CDR2 as SQIVND (reference sequence). This CDR3 is built from 15 residues. V lost 7 bases and J 1 base, leaving 17 bases between the germline ends.

The J gene is TRBJ2-7, the V gene TRBV19; 8 bases match TRBD1. Unmatched junction bases numbered 3, after V lost 6 bases and J lost 2 bases. Germline V gives CDR1 LNHDA, CDR2 SQIVND (reference sequence). The CDR3 contains 13 residues. CDR3 sequence (DNA): TGTGCCAGTAGCAGACAGGGGCCCTACGAGCAGTACTTC. Translation gives CASSRQGPYEQYF.

The chain links TRBV6-5 to TRBJ2-7; 8 bases match TRBD2. Trimming took 6 bases from V and 6 from J; bases not matched to a gene: 7. Germline V gene data show CDR1 as MNHEY and CDR2 as SVGAGI. The CDR3 has 13 residues. The DNA of the CDR3 is TGTGCCAGCAGGGGACTAGTGGCTGCCGAGCAGTACTTC. Its protein is CASRGLVAAEQYF.

V and J are TRBV5-4 and TRBJ2-1; 13 positions match TRBD2. The CDR3 totals 18 residues. The trim removed 4 bases at V and 10 bases at J, leaving 17 bases unmatched. Germline values: CDR1 SGHNT, CDR2 YYREEE (reference sequence). CDR3 nucleotides: TGTGCCAGCAGCCTGGGGGGCCCCACTAGCGGGGGGGAGAGAGAGCAGTTCTTC. It yields the protein CASSLGGPTSGGEREQFF.

The chain recombines TRBV6-5 with TRBJ1-1; 8 bases are shared with TRBD1. Unmatched junction bases numbered 8, after V lost 7 bases and J lost 10 bases. Germline CDR1 reads MNHEY; CDR2 reads SVGAGI. The CDR3 runs 12 residues. The CDR3 loop reads CASTLRTGRAFF. CDR3 in DNA: TGTGCCAGCACCCTGAGGACAGGGCGAGCTTTCTTT.

The CDR3 loop reads CASSVEGTFTDTQYF. In nucleotides, the CDR3 is TGTGCCAGCAGCGTAGAGGGGACTTTTACAGATACGCAGTATTTT. This chain joins TRBV9 and TRBJ2-3; D perhaps matches TRBD2 (6 bases). V lost 0 bases and J lost 3, with 11 bases in between. The CDR3 spans 15 residues. In germline, CDR1 is SGDLS, CDR2 YYNGEE.

The chain carries TRBV5-1 and TRBJ2-7; D call uncertain. V dropped 0 bases and J dropped 3 bases, with 4 bases sitting between them. CDR3 length: 12 amino acids. Germline lookup yields CDR1 SGHRS and CDR2 YFSETQ. CDR3 in amino acids: CASSLEGYEQYF. In DNA, the CDR3 is TGCGCCAGCAGCTTGGAAGGCTACGAGCAGTACTTC.

This sequence joins TRBV3-1 (or the pseudogene TRBV3-2) and TRBJ1-6; weak D call: TRBD1 (6 bases). The germline V gene encodes CDR1 LGHDT and CDR2 YNNKEL (reference sequence). Deletions cut 1 base from V and 13 bases from J, with 11 bases between. CDR3 size: 13 residues. Here the CDR3 reads CASSQGIRGPLHF. The CDR3 DNA is TGTGCCAGCAGCCAAGGGATCAGGGGTCCCCTCCACTTT.

The chain uses TRBV2 and TRBJ2-1; tentative D call: TRBD2 (5 bases). This CDR3 is built from 13 residues. Trimming left V 3 bases short and J 7 bases short, with 10 bases between. Germline V gene sequence: CDR1 SNHLY, CDR2 FYNNEI. The CDR3 bases are TGTGCCAGCAGTGATGGACTTCTGAATGAGCAGTTCTTC. It encodes CASSDGLLNEQFF. Supplemented by reference TRBV2 and TRBJ2-1, the full variable domain reads EPEVTQTPSHQVTQMGQEVILRCVPISNHLYFYWYRQILGQKVEFLVSFYNNEISEKSEIFDDQFSVERPDGSNFTLKIRSTKLEDSAMYFCASSDGLLNEQFFGPGTRLTVL.

The chain employs TRBV6-1 and TRBJ2-7; D call uncertain. V was shortened by 1 base and J by 3 bases, with 7 bases between the two germline ends. Germline V CDR1 and CDR2: MNHNS, SASEGT. CDR3 length: 13 residues. The CDR3 DNA reads as TGTGCCAGCAGTGAAGACATGAGCTACGAGCAGTACTTC. Translation: CASSEDMSYEQYF.

The chain employs TRBV19 and TRBJ2-6; D is unresolved. The germline CDR1 and CDR2 sequences are LNHDA and SQIVND (reference sequence). The V and J ends lost 5 bases and 0 bases respectively, with 5 bases between them. The CDR3 spans 14 residues. CDR3 in amino acids: CASSQSSGANVLTF. CDR3 coding DNA: TGTGCCAGTAGTCAGAGCTCTGGGGCCAACGTCCTGACTTTC.